The subject of this entry is one T cell receptor (beta chain). The antigen is undetermined. The ends were cut back, 4 bases at V and 4 bases at J, with 17 bases in the middle. The CDR3 loop spans 15 amino acids. Germline-derived CDR1 and CDR2 are SGDLS and YYNGEE. The source of the sample is a study of CD8+ T cells in alopecia areata. Broader study findings: Mice showed clearer TCR sharing than patients did, a gap that was possibly HLA-related. Especially in alopecia totalis/universalis, lesional scalp showed greater clonality than normal scalp did.

Sequencing templates came from extracted RNA that was reverse transcribed into cDNA. Profiled with immunoSEQ multiplex PCR; TCRdb holds only in-frame clones, not every one. The sample has fewer than 250,000 clones; about three fifths are singletons. The treatment is: oral pan-JAK inhibitor, 5-10 mg twice daily. Starting from PBMCs, sorting isolated CD4+ and CD8+ T cells. This material consisted of CD4+ T cells sorted from blood, taken at week 4, from a patient treated with tofacitinib. The receptor was derived from a human donor with alopecia areata. This rearrangement joins TRBV9 to TRBJ1-1, with TRBD1 as a possible D gene (5 bases). Written as DNA, the CDR3 is TGTGCCAGCAGCCCAACGACAGCGGTGAGCACTGAAGCTTTCTTT. This sequence encodes CASSPTTAVSTEAFF.